The 12 T cell receptor beta chains below come from one sample, sequenced in a study of identical twins. Each CDR3 protein gets one entry after TCRdb re-called the 5' RACE reads with MiXCR. The data show under 300,000 distinct CDR3 sequences, roughly 13% seen once. The specimen was memory (CD45RO+) T cells sorted from blood. The receptor set was obtained from a woman aged 18-29 years in good health.

Many counts were recorded for this clonotype. The J gene is TRBJ2-7, the V gene TRBV12-3 or TRBV12-4; no clear D. The CDR3 is made up of 13 amino acids. Deletions cut 5 bases from V and 2 bases from J, with 10 bases between. This CDR3 reads CASSLTTTYEQYF. DNA of the CDR3: TGTGCCAGCAGTCTTACAACGACCTACGAGCAGTACTTC.

This clonotype was picked up a small number of times. The chain uses TRBV5-1 and TRBJ1-2; 7 bases line up with TRBD1. Germline V CDR1 and CDR2: SGHRS, YFSETQ. Trimming cost V 4 bases and J 4 bases; bases outside gene matches: 7. The CDR3 spans 14 residues. CDR3 protein: CASSATGEAYGYTF. The CDR3 nucleotides read TGCGCCAGCAGCGCCACAGGGGAGGCCTATGGCTACACCTTC. Looking up the rest from reference TRBV5-1 and TRBJ1-2 gives the full variable domain: KAGVTQTPRYLIKTRGQQVTLSCSPISGHRSVSWYQQTPGQGLQFLFEYFSETQRNKGNFPGRFSGRQFSNSRSEMNVSTLELGDSALYLCASSATGEAYGYTFGSGTRLTVV.

The chain has TRBV7-2 and TRBJ2-1, with D maybe TRBD2 (5 bases). Germline V gene lookup returns CDR1 SGHTA and CDR2 FQGNSA. The CDR3 extends over 15 amino acids. V was shortened by 2 bases and J by 4 bases, with 12 bases between the two germline ends. In nucleotides, the CDR3 is TGTGCCAGCAGCTTATGGGCGGGTCCTTACAATGAGCAGTTCTTC. This translates into CASSLWAGPYNEQFF. Filled out from reference TRBV7-2 and TRBJ2-1, the complete variable domain reads GAGVSQSPSNKVTEKGKDVELRCDPISGHTALYWYRQSLGQGLEFLIYFQGNSAPDKSGLPSDRFSAERTGGSVSTLTIQRTQQEDSAVYLCASSLWAGPYNEQFFGPGTRLTVL.

The J gene is TRBJ2-3, the V gene TRBV9, with D perhaps TRBD1 (6 bases). CDR1 is SGDLS, CDR2 YYNGEE, per germline. Trimming stripped 4 bases from V and 4 bases from J, with 16 bases between. This CDR3 spans 15 amino acids. The CDR3: CASSSTTGRSDTQYF. The CDR3 nucleotides read TGTGCCAGCAGCTCCACGACAGGCAGGTCAGATACGCAGTATTTT.

This chain uses TRBV11-2 with TRBJ2-1, with D possibly being TRBD1 (5 bases). The CDR3 totals 11 residues. Trimming stripped 5 bases from V and 8 bases from J, with 7 bases between. From germline, CDR1 is SGHAT and CDR2 FQNNGV. The CDR3 DNA follows: TGTGCCAGCAGCCAACAGGATGAGCAGTTCTTC. This translates into CASSQQDEQFF.

This clonotype was seen repeatedly, ten times or more. The rearrangement uses TRBV15 and TRBJ2-7; D is perhaps TRBD1 (6 bases). The V and J ends lost 5 bases and 1 base respectively, with 6 bases between them. Germline V gives CDR1 LNHNV, CDR2 YYDKDF (reference sequence). This CDR3 contains 12 residues. The CDR3, as DNA: TGTGCCACCAGCGGACAGTCCTACGAGCAGTACTTC. Translation gives CATSGQSYEQYF.

This clonotype was seen more than once but under ten times. The gene calls are TRBV20-1 and TRBJ2-1; 9 bases are a match to TRBD2. This CDR3 comprises 14 residues. Trimming at V came to 3 bases and at J to 7 bases, leaving 7 bases not matched to a gene. Germline V gives CDR1 DFQATT, CDR2 SNEGSKA (reference sequence). This CDR3 reads CSASVAGGPNEQFF. The DNA of the CDR3 is TGCAGTGCTAGTGTCGCGGGGGGGCCAAATGAGCAGTTCTTC.

There are a few counts of this clonotype. Here the CDR3 DNA reads TGTGCCAGTAGCCAGGACTCCAGCTCCTACAATGAGCAGTTCTTC. Protein: CASSQDSSSYNEQFF. The rearrangement joins TRBV19 to TRBJ2-1, with D possibly being TRBD2 (5 bases). CDR1 and CDR2 from the germline V gene are LNHDA and SQIVND (reference sequence). Trimming removed 6 bases at V and 0 bases at J, with 12 bases between. CDR3 length: 15 amino acids. Combining the CDR3 with reference TRBV19 and TRBJ2-1 gives the whole variable domain DGGITQSPKYLFRKEGQNVTLSCEQNLNHDAMYWYRQDPGQGLRLIYYSQIVNDFQKGDIAEGYSVSREKKESFPLTVTSAQKNPTAFYLCASSQDSSSYNEQFFGPGTRLTVL.

The genes are TRBV7-2 and TRBJ2-5; a possible D gene is TRBD1 (6 bases). Trimming left V 6 bases short and J 4 bases short, with 12 bases between. This CDR3 spans 13 amino acids. Germline CDR1 and CDR2: SGHTA and FQGNSA. The CDR3 region is CASRNLGGETQYF. CDR3 coding DNA: TGTGCCAGCAGAAACCTAGGGGGAGAGACCCAGTACTTC.

The V call is TRBV20-1, the J call TRBJ2-2; TRBD1 might be the D (5 bases). CDR1 and CDR2 from the germline V gene are DFQATT and SNEGSKA (reference sequence). The CDR3 has 15 amino acids. V was clipped by 0 bases and J by 2 bases, with 10 bases between them. CDR3 DNA sequence: TGCAGTGCTAGAGATTTCCAGGGCAACACCGGGGAGCTGTTTTTT. Protein sequence: CSARDFQGNTGELFF.

This clonotype was counted between two and nine times. In DNA, the CDR3 is TGTGCCAGCAGCGAACGCAGTGAAAAACTGTTTTTT. It specifies CASSERSEKLFF. The chain combines TRBV7-9 with TRBJ1-4, with D unclear. Trimming took off 5 bases at V and 7 bases at J, with 8 bases between the two ends. CDR3 length equals 12 residues. Germline V gene data show CDR1 as SEHNR and CDR2 as FQNEAQ (reference sequence).

V usage is TRBV2 and J usage is TRBJ2-7, with 7 bases identical to TRBD1. This CDR3 is 14 amino acids long. The junction had 6 bases not matched to a gene; V was cut back by 6 bases and J by 1 base. The germline V gene has CDR1 SNHLY and CDR2 FYNNEI. CDR3 amino acids: CASSDPGQSYEQYF. The CDR3 coding sequence is TGTGCCAGCAGCGATCCGGGACAGTCCTACGAGCAGTACTTC.